This T cell receptor beta chain was identified during a study of CD8+ T cells in alopecia areata. Turning to the study itself: Twice a day, 5 to 10 mg of oral tofacitinib was administered to treated patients. Study findings and constraints: Tofacitinib significantly decreased scalp clonality and expanded CD8+ clones among top 100. Just one nonresponder means the tie between baseline CD8+ expansion and response stays uncertain. Researchers report lesional scalp, most notably alopecia totalis/universalis, outstripped normal scalp in clonality.

RNA was isolated and reverse transcribed to cDNA, the sequencing template. Sequencing used immunoSEQ multiplex PCR; TCRdb keeps in-frame clones, though not all of them. The data hold over 150,000 clones, with about three fifths observed a single time. Worth noting for this clone: Its antigen is unidentified.

Treatment: oral pan-JAK inhibitor, 5-10 mg twice daily. The source of this sequence is a human donor with alopecia areata. The sequences come from CD8+ T cells sorted from blood, collected at week 24, from a patient treated with tofacitinib.

CDR3 bases: TGCGCCAGCAGCCAAGAACGGGCTGGACTAGCGGATGACAATGAGCAGTTCTTC. This encodes CASSQERAGLADDNEQFF. The genes are TRBV4-1 and TRBJ2-1, with TRBD2 identical over 10 bases. After removal of 0 bases from V and 5 bases from J, the junction contained 10 bases not matched to a gene. This CDR3 is built from 18 residues. Germline V gene sequence: CDR1 MGHRA, CDR2 YSYEKL.